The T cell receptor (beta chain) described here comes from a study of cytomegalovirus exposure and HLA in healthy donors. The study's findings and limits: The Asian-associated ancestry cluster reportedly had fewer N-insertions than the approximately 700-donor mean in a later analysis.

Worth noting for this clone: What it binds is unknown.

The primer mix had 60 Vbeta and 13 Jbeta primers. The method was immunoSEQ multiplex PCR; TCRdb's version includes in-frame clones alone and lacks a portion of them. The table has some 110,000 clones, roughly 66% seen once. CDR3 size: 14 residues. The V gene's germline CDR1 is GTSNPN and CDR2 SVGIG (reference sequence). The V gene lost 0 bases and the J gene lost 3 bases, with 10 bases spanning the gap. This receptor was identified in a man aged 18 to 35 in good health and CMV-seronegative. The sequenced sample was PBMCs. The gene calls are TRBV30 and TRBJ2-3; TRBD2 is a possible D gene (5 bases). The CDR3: CAWSVGGETDTQYF. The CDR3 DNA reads TGTGCCTGGAGTGTAGGTGGGGAGACAGATACGCAGTATTTT.